A single sample is the source of the 21 T cell receptor beta chains below, sequenced in a study of response to subunit inactivated influenza vaccine. TCRdb reanalysed the RT-PCR reads using MiXCR and keeps one entry per CDR3 protein. Counted here are about 620,000 distinct CDR3 sequences, about 10% occurring once; the ten biggest clones make up 10%. The sample in question was PBMCs from blood, obtained on the day of vaccination. Receptor source: a man between 45 and 60 years old who received an inactivated influenza vaccine.

A few counts support this clonotype. The CDR3 loop reads CASQRDEYNEQFF. The CDR3, as DNA: TGTGCCAGCCAGCGGGATGAATACAATGAGCAGTTCTTC. The V and J genes are TRBV7-9 and TRBJ2-1, with TRBD2 matching 7 bases. Trimming at V came to 8 bases and at J to 4 bases, leaving 5 bases not matched to a gene. Germline lookup yields CDR1 SEHNR and CDR2 FQNEAQ (reference sequence). This CDR3 spans 13 amino acids.

V usage is TRBV7-9 and J usage is TRBJ1-1; no clear D gene. Deletions cut 3 bases from V and 1 base from J, with 15 bases between. Germline lookup yields CDR1 SEHNR and CDR2 FQNEAQ (reference sequence). This CDR3 region has 16 residues. CDR3 coding DNA: TGTGCCAGCAGCTTGGTGTTGCGGGGAGAGAACACTGAAGCTTTCTTT. It yields the protein CASSLVLRGENTEAFF. Supplemented by reference TRBV7-9 and TRBJ1-1, the full variable domain reads DTGVSQNPRHKITKRGQNVTFRCDPISEHNRLYWYRQTLGQGPEFLTYFQNEAQLEKSRLLSDRFSAERPKGSFSTLEIQRTEQGDSAMYLCASSLVLRGENTEAFFGQGTRLTVV.

This sequence joins TRBV12-3 or TRBV12-4 and TRBJ2-7, with 11 bases aligning to TRBD1. This CDR3 comprises 14 residues. V was clipped by 7 bases and J by 5 bases; unmatched bases: 7. The CDR3 coding sequence is TGTGCCAGCACCCCGGACAGGGGGCGAAACGAGCAGTACTTC. It translates to CASTPDRGRNEQYF.

The V call is TRBV27, the J call TRBJ1-2, with D tentatively TRBD1 (5 bases). Germline CDR1 is MNHEY and CDR2 is SMNVEV (reference sequence). Deletions cut 3 bases from V and 4 bases from J, with 9 bases between. The CDR3 sequence is 13 residues long. In nucleotides, the CDR3 is TGTGCCAGCAGTTTGAGTGGGGGCTATGGCTACACCTTC. Translation: CASSLSGGYGYTF.

This clonotype showed up just a few times. V and J are TRBV12-3 or TRBV12-4 and TRBJ2-7; 12 nucleotides agree with TRBD2. Trimming at V came to 5 bases and at J to 0 bases, leaving 5 bases not matched to a gene. The CDR3 extends over 16 amino acids. In DNA, the CDR3 is TGTGCCAGCAGTACGCGGACTAGCGGGGTCTCCTACGAGCAGTACTTC. Protein sequence: CASSTRTSGVSYEQYF.

The gene calls are TRBV28 and TRBJ2-7, with 7 bases lining up with TRBD1. V was pared by 3 bases and J by 5 bases, with 7 bases of the junction left unmatched. This CDR3 comprises 14 residues. Germline CDR1 MDHEN, CDR2 SYDVKM. The CDR3 coding sequence is TGTGCCAGCAGTTTGGACAGGATTCAAGACGAGCAGTACTTC. Translating it yields CASSLDRIQDEQYF.

This clonotype turned up a few times. The rearrangement uses TRBV5-1 and TRBJ1-1; 7 positions agree with TRBD1. Trimming took 2 bases from V and 4 from J; bases not matched to a gene: 8. Germline CDR1 SGHRS, CDR2 YFSETQ. This CDR3 has 15 amino acids. CDR3 sequence reads: CASSFSVTGTTEAFF. CDR3 coding DNA: TGCGCCAGCAGCTTCTCCGTGACAGGGACCACTGAAGCTTTCTTT.

This clonotype has only a few counts. The rearrangement links TRBV5-1 to TRBJ2-7; perhaps TRBD2 as D (5 bases). The V and J ends lost 3 bases and 0 bases respectively, with 16 bases between them. Germline V CDR1 and CDR2: SGHRS, YFSETQ. The length of the CDR3 is 16 residues. CDR3 protein: CASSSATGVSSYEQYF. In DNA form, the CDR3 reads TGCGCCAGCAGCTCCGCGACCGGGGTAAGCTCCTACGAGCAGTACTTC.

This clonotype was seen more than once but under ten times. The gene calls are TRBV9 and TRBJ2-7; the D is unclear. CDR3 length: 15 residues. V shed 0 bases and J shed 6 bases, with 16 bases lying between them. From germline, CDR1 is SGDLS and CDR2 YYNGEE. The CDR3 DNA follows: TGTGCCAGCAGCGTAGGGTCTGCGTCCTATCCCGAGCAGTACTTC. Amino acids: CASSVGSASYPEQYF.

This clonotype was found a few times. This rearrangement joins TRBV7-2 to TRBJ2-7, with unresolved D. The CDR3 length is 14 residues. V gave up 6 bases and J gave up 2 bases, with 14 bases separating them. Germline CDR1 and CDR2: SGHTA and FQGNSA. The chain's CDR3 is CASRPGPGPYEQYF. The DNA of the CDR3 is TGTGCCAGCAGGCCGGGTCCCGGGCCCTACGAGCAGTACTTC.

In this sample, this clonotype turned up a few times. The J gene is TRBJ2-7, the V gene TRBV20-1; 15 bases align to TRBD2. This CDR3 has 15 amino acids. The germline V gene encodes CDR1 DFQATT and CDR2 SNEGSKA (reference sequence). The V segment lost 6 bases and the J segment 4 bases; nucleotides outside the gene matches: 7. In nucleotides, the CDR3 is TGCAGTGCCTACCGTGGGACTAGCGGGGGGTACGAGCAGTACTTC. Translating it yields CSAYRGTSGGYEQYF.

This clonotype was seen a handful of times. The chain is built from TRBV24-1 and TRBJ1-2, with D hard to call. The V end was cut by 3 bases, the J end by 4 bases, with 17 bases between. Germline values: CDR1 KGHDR, CDR2 SFDVKD. The CDR3 length is 16 residues. The DNA of the CDR3 is TGTGCCACCAGTGATGCAGAAACAGACGGCGTCTATGGCTACACCTTC. Residues: CATSDAETDGVYGYTF.

This clonotype showed up just a few times. V gene TRBV7-2 combines with J gene TRBJ2-5, with D possibly TRBD2 on 7 matching bases. Deletions cut 8 bases from V and 5 bases from J, with 15 bases between. Germline CDR1 and CDR2: SGHTA and FQGNSA. CDR3 length equals 13 residues. Here the CDR3 DNA reads TGTGCCAGCGTGCGGGGGCCGATGGAGACCCAGTACTTC. As protein: CASVRGPMETQYF.

This clonotype showed up just a few times. The CDR3 DNA sequence: TGCGCCAGCAGCCAGAGGGCAGGGGGCAGCTACGAGCAGTACTTC. This encodes CASSQRAGGSYEQYF. The gene calls are TRBV5-1 and TRBJ2-7, with 8 nucleotides matching TRBD1. CDR3 length equals 15 residues. Germline CDR1 and CDR2: SGHRS and YFSETQ. The V gene end was trimmed by 4 bases and the J gene end by 3 bases; junction bases not matched to a gene: 9.

This clonotype was counted ten times or more. The chain recombines TRBV10-3 with TRBJ2-1; TRBD2 agrees at 10 bases. Losses at the gene ends were 7 bases for V and 4 bases for J; bases not matched to a gene: 7. The CDR3 sequence is 15 residues long. Germline CDR1 and CDR2: ENHRY and SYGVKD. The CDR3: CAIMGEREGYNEQFF. The CDR3 coding sequence is TGTGCCATCATGGGCGAGCGGGAGGGGTACAATGAGCAGTTCTTC.

A few counts support this clonotype. This chain uses TRBV28 with TRBJ2-7, with TRBD2 matching over 7 bases. The V segment lost 3 bases and the J segment 0 bases; nucleotides outside the gene matches: 8. Germline CDR1 and CDR2: MDHEN and SYDVKM. The CDR3 loop spans 16 amino acids. The DNA for the CDR3 is TGTGCCAGCAGTTTGCATGGGGGGGGGGACTCCTACGAGCAGTACTTC. Its protein product is CASSLHGGGDSYEQYF.

V usage is TRBV30 and J usage is TRBJ1-5; unclear D gene. Trimming shortened V by 0 bases and J by 5 bases, and 8 bases separated the two germline ends. The length of the CDR3 is 13 residues. Germline CDR1 is GTSNPN and CDR2 is SVGIG (reference sequence). CDR3: CAWSVLRDQPQHF. CDR3 nucleotides: TGTGCCTGGAGTGTACTAAGGGATCAGCCCCAGCATTTT.

V is TRBV7-6 and J is TRBJ2-7; tentative D call: TRBD1 (6 bases). This CDR3 region has 13 residues. V was pared by 3 bases and J by 7 bases, with 13 bases between. In germline, CDR1 is SGHVS, CDR2 FNYEAQ. The CDR3 reads CASSLDARGEQYF. The CDR3, as DNA: TGTGCCAGCAGCTTGGATGCAAGGGGGGAGCAGTACTTC.

The chain links TRBV4-3 to TRBJ2-2; a weak D match, TRBD2 (6 bases). Germline CDR1 LGHNA, CDR2 YSLEER. This CDR3 is 16 amino acids long. V lost 1 base and J lost 6, with 15 bases in between. The CDR3 is CASSQVGGISSGELFF. The DNA for the CDR3 is TGCGCCAGCAGCCAAGTGGGCGGGATAAGCTCCGGGGAGCTGTTTTTT.

V is TRBV3-1 and J is TRBJ2-7; D possibly corresponds to TRBD1 (6 bases). V lost 4 bases and J lost 2, with 15 bases in between. Germline lookup yields CDR1 LGHDT and CDR2 YNNKEL (reference sequence). There are 15 residues in the CDR3. The CDR3 nucleotides read TGTGCCAGCAGCCCTACAGGGACAAGCACCTACGAGCAGTACTTC. Amino acid sequence: CASSPTGTSTYEQYF.

The J gene is TRBJ2-2, the V gene TRBV4-2; 9 bases are a match to TRBD1. J gave up 7 bases and V 4 bases, and 16 bases lay outside the gene matches. The CDR3 has 18 residues. Germline CDR1 and CDR2: LGHNA and YNFKEQ. Here the CDR3 reads CASSPGQGYRGSVGELFF. The CDR3 DNA reads TGTGCCAGCAGCCCCGGACAGGGGTATAGAGGTTCCGTCGGGGAGCTGTTTTTT.